Reported below is one T cell receptor beta chain. Primers included in the PCR were 60 Vbeta and 13 Jbeta primers. Profiled with immunoSEQ multiplex PCR; TCRdb holds only in-frame clones, not every one. The data contain roughly 150,000 clones, 75% to 90% of them singletons. The sample is drawn from a study of cytomegalovirus exposure and HLA in healthy donors. Between the trimmed V and J ends, which lost 2 bases and 1 base, there was a span of 8 bases. This CDR3 has 14 amino acids. CDR1 is MNHEY, CDR2 SVGAGI, per germline. The origin of this receptor is a female donor in good health and CMV-seronegative. The chain is built from TRBV6-5 and TRBJ2-5; no definite D call. Material: PBMCs. In nucleotides, the CDR3 is TGTGCCAGCAGTTACGGCCCCCTCCAAGAGACCCAGTACTTC. This sequence encodes CASSYGPLQETQYF.